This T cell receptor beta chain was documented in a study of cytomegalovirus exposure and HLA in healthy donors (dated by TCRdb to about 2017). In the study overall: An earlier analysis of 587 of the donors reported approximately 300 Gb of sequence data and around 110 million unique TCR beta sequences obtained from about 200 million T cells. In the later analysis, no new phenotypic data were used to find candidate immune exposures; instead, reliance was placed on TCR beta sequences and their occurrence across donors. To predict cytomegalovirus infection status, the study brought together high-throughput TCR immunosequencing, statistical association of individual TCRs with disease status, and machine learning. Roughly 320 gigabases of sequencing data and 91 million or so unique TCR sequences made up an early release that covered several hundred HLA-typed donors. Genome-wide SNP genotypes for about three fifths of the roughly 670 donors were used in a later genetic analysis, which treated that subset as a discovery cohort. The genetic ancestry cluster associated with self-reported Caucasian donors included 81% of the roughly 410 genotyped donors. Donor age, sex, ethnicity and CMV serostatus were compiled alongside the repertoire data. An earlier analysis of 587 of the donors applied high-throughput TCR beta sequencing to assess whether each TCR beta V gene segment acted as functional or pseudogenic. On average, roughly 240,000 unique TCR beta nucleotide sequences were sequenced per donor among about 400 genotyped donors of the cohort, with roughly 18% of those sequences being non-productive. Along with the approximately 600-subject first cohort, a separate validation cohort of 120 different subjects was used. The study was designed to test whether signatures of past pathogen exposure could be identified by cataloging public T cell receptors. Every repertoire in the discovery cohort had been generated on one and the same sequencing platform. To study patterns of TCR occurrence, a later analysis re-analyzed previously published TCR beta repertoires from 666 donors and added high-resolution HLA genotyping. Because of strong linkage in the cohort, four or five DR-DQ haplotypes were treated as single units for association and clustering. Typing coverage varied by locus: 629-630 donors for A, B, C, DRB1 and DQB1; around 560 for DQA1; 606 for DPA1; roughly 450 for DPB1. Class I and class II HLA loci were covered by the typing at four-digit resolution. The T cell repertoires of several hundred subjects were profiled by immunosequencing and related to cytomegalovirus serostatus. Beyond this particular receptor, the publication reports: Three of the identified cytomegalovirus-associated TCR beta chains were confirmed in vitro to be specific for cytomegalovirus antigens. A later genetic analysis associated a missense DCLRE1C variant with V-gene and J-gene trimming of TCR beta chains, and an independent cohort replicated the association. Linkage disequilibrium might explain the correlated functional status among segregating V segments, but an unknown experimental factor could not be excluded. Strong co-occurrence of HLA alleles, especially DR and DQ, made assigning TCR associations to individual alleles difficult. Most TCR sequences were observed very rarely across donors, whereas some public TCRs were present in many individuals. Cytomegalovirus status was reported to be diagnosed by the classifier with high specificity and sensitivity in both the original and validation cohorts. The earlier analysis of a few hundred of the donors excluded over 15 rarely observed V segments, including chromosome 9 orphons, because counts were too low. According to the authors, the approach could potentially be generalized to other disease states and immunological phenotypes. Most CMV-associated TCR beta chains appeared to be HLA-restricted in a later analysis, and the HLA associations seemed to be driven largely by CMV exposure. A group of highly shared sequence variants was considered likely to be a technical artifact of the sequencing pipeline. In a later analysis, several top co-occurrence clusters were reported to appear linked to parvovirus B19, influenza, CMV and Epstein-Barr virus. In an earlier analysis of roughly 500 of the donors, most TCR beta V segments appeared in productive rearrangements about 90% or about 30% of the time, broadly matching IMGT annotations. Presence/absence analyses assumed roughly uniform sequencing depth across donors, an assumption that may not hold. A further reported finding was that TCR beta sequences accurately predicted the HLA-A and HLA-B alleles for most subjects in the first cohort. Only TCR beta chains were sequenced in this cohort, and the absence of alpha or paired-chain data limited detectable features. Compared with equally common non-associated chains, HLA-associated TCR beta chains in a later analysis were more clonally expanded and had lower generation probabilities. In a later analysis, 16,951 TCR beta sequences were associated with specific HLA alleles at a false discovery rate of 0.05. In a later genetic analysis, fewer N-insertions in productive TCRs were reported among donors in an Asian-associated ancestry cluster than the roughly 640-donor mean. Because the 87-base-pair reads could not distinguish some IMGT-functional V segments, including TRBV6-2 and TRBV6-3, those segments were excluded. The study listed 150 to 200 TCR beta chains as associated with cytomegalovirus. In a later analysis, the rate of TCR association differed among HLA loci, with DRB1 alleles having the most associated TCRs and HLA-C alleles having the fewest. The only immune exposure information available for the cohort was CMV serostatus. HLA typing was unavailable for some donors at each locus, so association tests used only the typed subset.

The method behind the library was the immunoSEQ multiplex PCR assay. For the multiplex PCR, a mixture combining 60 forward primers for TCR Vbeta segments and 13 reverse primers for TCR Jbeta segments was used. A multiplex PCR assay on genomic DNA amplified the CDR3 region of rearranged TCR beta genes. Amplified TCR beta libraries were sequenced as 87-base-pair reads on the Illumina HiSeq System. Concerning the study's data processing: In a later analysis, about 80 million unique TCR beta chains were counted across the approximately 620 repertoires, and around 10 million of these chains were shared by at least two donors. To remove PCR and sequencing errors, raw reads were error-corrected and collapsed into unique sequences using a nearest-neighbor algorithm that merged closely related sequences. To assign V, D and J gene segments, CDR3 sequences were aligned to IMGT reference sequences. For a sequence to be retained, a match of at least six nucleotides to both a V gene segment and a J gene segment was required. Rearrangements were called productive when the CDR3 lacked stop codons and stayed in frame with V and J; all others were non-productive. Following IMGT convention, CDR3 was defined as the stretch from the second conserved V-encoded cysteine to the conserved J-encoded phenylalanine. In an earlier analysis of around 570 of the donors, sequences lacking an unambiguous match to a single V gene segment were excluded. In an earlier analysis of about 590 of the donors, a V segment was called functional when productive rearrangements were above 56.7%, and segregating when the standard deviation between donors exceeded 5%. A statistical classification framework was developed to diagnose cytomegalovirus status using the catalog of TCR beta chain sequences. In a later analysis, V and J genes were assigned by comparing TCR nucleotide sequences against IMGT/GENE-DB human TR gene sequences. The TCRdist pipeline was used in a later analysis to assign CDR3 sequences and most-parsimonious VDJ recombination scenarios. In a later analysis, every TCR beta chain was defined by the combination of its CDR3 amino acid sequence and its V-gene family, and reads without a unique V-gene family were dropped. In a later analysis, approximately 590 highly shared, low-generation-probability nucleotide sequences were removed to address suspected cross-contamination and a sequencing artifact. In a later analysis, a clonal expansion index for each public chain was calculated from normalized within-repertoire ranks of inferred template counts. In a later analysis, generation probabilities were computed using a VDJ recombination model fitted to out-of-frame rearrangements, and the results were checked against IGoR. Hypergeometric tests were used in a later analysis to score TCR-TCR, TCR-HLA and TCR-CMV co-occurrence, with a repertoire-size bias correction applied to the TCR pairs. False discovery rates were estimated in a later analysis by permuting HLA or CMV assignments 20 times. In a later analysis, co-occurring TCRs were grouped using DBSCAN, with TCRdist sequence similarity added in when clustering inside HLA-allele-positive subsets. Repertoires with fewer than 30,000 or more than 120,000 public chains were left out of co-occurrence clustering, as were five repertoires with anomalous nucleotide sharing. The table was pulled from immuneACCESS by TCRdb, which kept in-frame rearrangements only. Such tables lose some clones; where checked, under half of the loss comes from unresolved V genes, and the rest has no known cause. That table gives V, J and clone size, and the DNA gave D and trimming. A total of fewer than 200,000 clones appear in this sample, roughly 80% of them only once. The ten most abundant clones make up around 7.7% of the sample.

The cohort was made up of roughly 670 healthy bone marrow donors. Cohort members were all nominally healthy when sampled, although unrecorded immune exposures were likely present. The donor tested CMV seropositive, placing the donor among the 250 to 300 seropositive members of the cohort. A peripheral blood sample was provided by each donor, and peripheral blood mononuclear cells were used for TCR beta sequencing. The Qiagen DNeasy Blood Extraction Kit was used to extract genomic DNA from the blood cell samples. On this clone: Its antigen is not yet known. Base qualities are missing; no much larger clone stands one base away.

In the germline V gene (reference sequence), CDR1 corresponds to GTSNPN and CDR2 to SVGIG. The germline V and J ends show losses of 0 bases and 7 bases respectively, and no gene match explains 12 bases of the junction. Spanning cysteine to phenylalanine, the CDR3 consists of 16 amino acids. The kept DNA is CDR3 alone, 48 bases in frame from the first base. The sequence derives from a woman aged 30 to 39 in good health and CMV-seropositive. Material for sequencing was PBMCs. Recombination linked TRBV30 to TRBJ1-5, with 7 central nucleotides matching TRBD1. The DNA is TGTGCCTGGAGTGTCGGGTACAGGGGCTCTCGACAGCCCCAGCATTTT. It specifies CAWSVGYRGSRQPQHF. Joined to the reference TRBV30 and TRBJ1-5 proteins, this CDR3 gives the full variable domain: SQTIHQWPATLVQPVGSPLSLECTVEGTSNPNLYWYRQAAGRGLQLLFYSVGIGQISSEVPQNLSASRPQDRQFILSSKKLLLSDSGFYLCAWSVGYRGSRQPQHFGDGTRLSIL.